Following are 16 T cell receptor beta chains from one sample sequenced in a study of shared clonotypes between healthy human individuals. Some clones are missing from TCRdb's copy, which holds only in-frame ones; the method was immunoSEQ multiplex PCR. The sample has about 600,000 clones, more than 95% seen once. Sequencing was done on a sample of naive CD4+ T cells sorted from blood. As to subset: CD45RA+ positively selected. The receptor set was obtained from a woman aged 30 to 39 in good health.

The rearrangement uses TRBV28 and TRBJ1-5; D call uncertain. V dropped 2 bases and J dropped 5 bases, with 7 bases sitting between them. Germline V gene data show CDR1 as MDHEN and CDR2 as SYDVKM. The CDR3 covers 13 residues. CDR3 protein: CASSLGRDQPQHF. The DNA of the CDR3 is TGTGCCAGCAGTTTAGGTAGGGATCAGCCCCAGCATTTT. Full variable domain (remainder filled in from reference TRBV28 and TRBJ1-5): DVKVTQSSRYLVKRTGEKVFLECVQDMDHENMFWYRQDPGLGLRLIYFSYDVKMKEKGDIPEGYSVSREKKERFSLILESASTNQTSMYLCASSLGRDQPQHFGDGTRLSIL.

The chain joins TRBV5-4 to TRBJ2-2, with a weak D call TRBD2 (6 bases). Germline values: CDR1 SGHNT, CDR2 YYREEE (reference sequence). CDR3 length: 14 residues. The germline V and J ends were trimmed by 2 bases and 5 bases, with 10 bases remaining between them. The CDR3 bases are TGTGCCAGCAGCTTAGGACTACATACCGGGGAGCTGTTTTTT. Translated: CASSLGLHTGELFF. Complete variable domain (other parts from reference TRBV5-4 and TRBJ2-2): ETGVTQSPTHLIKTRGQQVTLRCSSQSGHNTVSWYQQALGQGPQFIFQYYREEENGRGNFPPRFSGLQFPNYSSELNVNALELDDSALYLCASSLGLHTGELFFGEGSRLTVL.

The chain is built from TRBV5-1 and TRBJ1-2, with 10 bases lining up with TRBD1. The CDR3 runs to 13 residues. Germline lookup yields CDR1 SGHRS and CDR2 YFSETQ. V shed 6 bases, J shed 8 bases, and the junction held 7 bases outside the gene matches. The DNA of the CDR3 is TGCGCCAGCAACTGGGGGACAGGGGAAGGCTACACCTTC. Its translation is CASNWGTGEGYTF.

This clone was recorded only once. The chain has TRBV27 and TRBJ1-1; D remains ambiguous. Trimming took off 2 bases at V and 1 base at J, with 14 bases between the two ends. The CDR3 loop spans 16 amino acids. The V gene's germline CDR1 is MNHEY and CDR2 SMNVEV (reference sequence). The CDR3 nucleotides are TGTGCCAGCAGTTTACGGGCCCTTGGGGAGAACACTGAAGCTTTCTTT. Protein product: CASSLRALGENTEAFF.

V gene TRBV10-3 combines with J gene TRBJ2-5, with TRBD1 as a possible D gene (7 bases). This CDR3 region has 12 residues. Trimming stripped 8 bases from V and 5 bases from J, with 12 bases between. Germline V CDR1 and CDR2: ENHRY, SYGVKD. The CDR3 loop reads CAIGRDSETQYF. The CDR3, as DNA: TGTGCCATCGGGCGGGACAGCGAGACCCAGTACTTC.

The chain has TRBV19 and TRBJ1-4, with unresolved D. The CDR3 sequence is 14 residues long. The germline V and J ends were trimmed by 6 bases and 7 bases, with 15 bases remaining between them. Germline assignment: CDR1 LNHDA and CDR2 SQIVND (reference sequence). The CDR3 DNA is TGTGCCAGTAGCCGGCGGACGGAATCTGAAAAACTGTTTTTT. As protein: CASSRRTESEKLFF.

CDR3 sequence: CASRPPIVGTSQETQYF. In DNA, the CDR3 is TGTGCCAGCAGGCCCCCTATAGTGGGGACCAGCCAAGAGACCCAGTACTTC. This sequence joins TRBV7-2 and TRBJ2-5; the D call may be TRBD1 or TRBD2 (5 bases each). This CDR3 is built from 17 residues. The V gene lost 6 bases and the J gene lost 1 base, with 21 bases spanning the gap. Germline V gives CDR1 SGHTA, CDR2 FQGNSA.

This chain uses TRBV29-1 with TRBJ1-1; TRBD1 is a possible D gene (5 bases). The germline V gene has CDR1 SQVTM and CDR2 ANQGSEA. The CDR3 covers 12 residues. Trimming stripped 6 bases from V and 6 bases from J, with 14 bases between. CDR3 DNA: TGCAGCGTCGCCTCAGGGATCCCTGAAGCTTTCTTT. Its protein is CSVASGIPEAFF.

This clone was picked up one time. The rearrangement links TRBV19 to TRBJ2-3; D may be TRBD1 (5 bases). Germline-derived CDR1 and CDR2 are LNHDA and SQIVND (reference sequence). Deletions cut 4 bases from V and 5 bases from J, with 13 bases between. The CDR3 is 14 amino acids. The CDR3 here is CASSSQAGQDTQYF. The CDR3 DNA reads as TGTGCCAGTAGTAGTCAGGCAGGGCAAGATACGCAGTATTTT.

As concerns this clone: Additional DNA sequences in this sample encode the identical CDR3. The chain recombines TRBV28 with TRBJ2-7; D perhaps matches TRBD1 (6 bases). Germline CDR1 reads MDHEN; CDR2 reads SYDVKM. The CDR3 is made up of 13 amino acids. V lost 2 bases, J lost 1 base, and 6 bases lay in between. The DNA for the CDR3 is TGTGCCAGCAGTTTAGGACAGTCCTACGAGCAGTACTTC. This sequence encodes CASSLGQSYEQYF.

This chain uses TRBV19 with TRBJ1-3; TRBD1 is a possible D gene (6 bases). V was trimmed by 0 bases and J by 2 bases, leaving 14 bases between them. The length of the CDR3 is 17 residues. Germline CDR1 and CDR2: LNHDA and SQIVND (reference sequence). The CDR3 sequence: CASSIESRGPTGNTIYF. CDR3 nucleotides: TGTGCCAGTAGTATAGAAAGCCGGGGGCCCACTGGAAACACCATATATTTT.

The chain is built from TRBV7-2 and TRBJ1-1; 7 nucleotides match TRBD1. Germline V gene sequence: CDR1 SGHTA, CDR2 FQGNSA. J lost 6 bases, V lost 4 bases, and 8 bases had no gene match. The CDR3 totals 14 residues. The CDR3 DNA reads as TGTGCCAGCAGCTGGGGACAGCCGTACTCTGAAGCTTTCTTT. It is translated as CASSWGQPYSEAFF.

V usage is TRBV30 and J usage is TRBJ1-3; D unresolved. The V gene lost 3 bases and the J gene lost 0 bases, with 12 bases spanning the gap. This CDR3 is 15 amino acids long. Germline V CDR1 and CDR2: GTSNPN, SVGIG (reference sequence). This chain's CDR3 is CAWRIRALSGNTIYF. DNA for the CDR3: TGTGCCTGGAGGATACGGGCCCTCTCTGGAAACACCATATATTTT.

The V gene is TRBV5-1, the J gene TRBJ2-3, with TRBD1 matching over 10 bases. The ends lost 2 bases at V and 4 bases at J; junction bases unmatched: 7. The CDR3 sequence is 16 residues long. Germline CDR1 is SGHRS and CDR2 is YFSETQ. The CDR3 region has the DNA TGCGCCAGCAGCTTCACGGGACAGGGGATGGCAGATACGCAGTATTTT. It yields the protein CASSFTGQGMADTQYF.

V gene TRBV19 combines with J gene TRBJ2-2, with D possibly TRBD2 on 7 matching bases. From germline, CDR1 is LNHDA and CDR2 SQIVND (reference sequence). CDR3 size: 15 residues. Trimming stripped 10 bases from V and 2 bases from J, with 17 bases between. The CDR3 is CATQPRGGNTGELFF. The CDR3 DNA follows: TGTGCCACCCAACCGAGGGGGGGTAACACCGGGGAGCTGTTTTTT.

The rearrangement links TRBV7-9 to TRBJ2-7; D gene uncertain. The V end was cut by 7 bases, the J end by 4 bases, with 11 bases between. The germline CDR1 and CDR2 sequences are SEHNR and FQNEAQ (reference sequence). The CDR3 runs to 12 residues. CDR3 in DNA: TGTGCCAGCACCTCGTGGAATTACGAGCAGTACTTC. Its protein is CASTSWNYEQYF.